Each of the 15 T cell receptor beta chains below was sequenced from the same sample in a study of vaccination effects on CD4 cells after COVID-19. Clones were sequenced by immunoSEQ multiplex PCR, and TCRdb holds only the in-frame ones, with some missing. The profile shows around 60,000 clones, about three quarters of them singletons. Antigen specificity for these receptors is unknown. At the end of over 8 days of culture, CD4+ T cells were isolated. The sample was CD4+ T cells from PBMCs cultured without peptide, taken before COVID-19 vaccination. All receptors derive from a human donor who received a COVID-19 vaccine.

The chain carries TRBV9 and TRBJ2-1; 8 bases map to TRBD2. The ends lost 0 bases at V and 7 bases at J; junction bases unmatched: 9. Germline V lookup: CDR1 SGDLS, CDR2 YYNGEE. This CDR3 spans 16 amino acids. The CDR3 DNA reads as TGTGCCAGCAGCGTAGTCGGCGGGGGGCCGGGAAATGAGCAGTTCTTC. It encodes CASSVVGGGPGNEQFF.

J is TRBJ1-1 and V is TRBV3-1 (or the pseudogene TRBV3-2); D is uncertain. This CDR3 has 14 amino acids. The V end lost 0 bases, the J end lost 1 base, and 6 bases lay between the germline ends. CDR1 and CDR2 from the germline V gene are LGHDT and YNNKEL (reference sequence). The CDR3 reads CASSQEVPNTEAFF. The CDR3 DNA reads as TGTGCCAGCAGCCAAGAAGTCCCGAACACTGAAGCTTTCTTT.

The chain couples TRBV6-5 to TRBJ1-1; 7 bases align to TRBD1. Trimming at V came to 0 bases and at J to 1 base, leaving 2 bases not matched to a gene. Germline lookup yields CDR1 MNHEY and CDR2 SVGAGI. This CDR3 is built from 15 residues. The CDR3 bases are TGTGCCAGCAGTTACTCGTACAGGGGGAACACTGAAGCTTTCTTT. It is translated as CASSYSYRGNTEAFF.

CDR3 in DNA: TGTGCCAGCAGCATCGGGACAGGCCCCCTCCAGCCCCAGCATTTT. Translated: CASSIGTGPLQPQHF. The chain joins TRBV6-5 to TRBJ1-5, with 8 bases fitting TRBD1. The CDR3 has 15 amino acids. J lost 7 bases, V lost 6 bases, and 11 bases had no gene match. The V gene's germline CDR1 is MNHEY and CDR2 SVGAGI.

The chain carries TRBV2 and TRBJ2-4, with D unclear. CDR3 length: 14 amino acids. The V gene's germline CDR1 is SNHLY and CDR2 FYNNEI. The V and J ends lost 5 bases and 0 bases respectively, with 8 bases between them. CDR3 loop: CASSLQLAKNIQYF. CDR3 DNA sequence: TGTGCCAGCAGTCTACAGCTAGCCAAAAACATTCAGTACTTC. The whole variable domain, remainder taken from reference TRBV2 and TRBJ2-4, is EPEVTQTPSHQVTQMGQEVILRCVPISNHLYFYWYRQILGQKVEFLVSFYNNEISEKSEIFDDQFSVERPDGSNFTLKIRSTKLEDSAMYFCASSLQLAKNIQYFGAGTRLSVL.

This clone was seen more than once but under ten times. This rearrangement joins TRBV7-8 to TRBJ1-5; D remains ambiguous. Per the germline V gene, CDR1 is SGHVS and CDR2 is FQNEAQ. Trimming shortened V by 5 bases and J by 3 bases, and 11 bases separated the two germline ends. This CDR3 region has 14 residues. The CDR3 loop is CASSNGIHNQPQHF. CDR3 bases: TGTGCCAGCAGCAACGGGATTCACAATCAGCCCCAGCATTTT.

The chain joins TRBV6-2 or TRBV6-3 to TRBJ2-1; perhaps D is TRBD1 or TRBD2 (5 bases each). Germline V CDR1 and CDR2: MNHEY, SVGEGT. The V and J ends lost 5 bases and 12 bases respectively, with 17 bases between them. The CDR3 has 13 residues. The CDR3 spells CASSQTRVDRQFF. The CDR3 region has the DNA TGTGCCAGCAGTCAAACGAGGGTCGACAGGCAGTTCTTC.

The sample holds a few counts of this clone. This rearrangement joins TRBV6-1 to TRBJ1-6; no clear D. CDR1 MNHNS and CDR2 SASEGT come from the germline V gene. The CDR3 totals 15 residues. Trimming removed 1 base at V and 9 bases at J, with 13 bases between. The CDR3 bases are TGTGCCAGCAGTGAAGGTACAGCTCGAGGTTCACCCCTCCACTTT. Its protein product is CASSEGTARGSPLHF.

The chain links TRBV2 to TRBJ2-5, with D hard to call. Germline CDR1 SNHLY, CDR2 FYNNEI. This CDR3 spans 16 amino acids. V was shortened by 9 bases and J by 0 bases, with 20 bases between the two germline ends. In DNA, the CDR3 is TGTGCCAGTCCCTCTAGGGCAGACTTCTACCAAGAGACCCAGTACTTC. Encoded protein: CASPSRADFYQETQYF.

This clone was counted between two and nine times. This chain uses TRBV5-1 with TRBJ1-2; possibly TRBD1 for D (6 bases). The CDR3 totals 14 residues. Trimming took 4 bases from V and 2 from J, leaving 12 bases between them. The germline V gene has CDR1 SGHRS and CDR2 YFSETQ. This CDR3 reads CASSPGGGNYGYTF. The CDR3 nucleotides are TGCGCCAGCAGCCCGGGGGGCGGAAACTATGGCTACACCTTC. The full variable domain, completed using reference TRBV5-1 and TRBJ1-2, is KAGVTQTPRYLIKTRGQQVTLSCSPISGHRSVSWYQQTPGQGLQFLFEYFSETQRNKGNFPGRFSGRQFSNSRSEMNVSTLELGDSALYLCASSPGGGNYGYTFGSGTRLTVV.

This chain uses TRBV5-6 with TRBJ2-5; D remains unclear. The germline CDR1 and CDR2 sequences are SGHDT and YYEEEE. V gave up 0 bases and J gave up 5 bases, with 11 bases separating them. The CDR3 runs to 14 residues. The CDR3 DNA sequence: TGTGCCAGCAGCTTGGGGCTAAACACCGAGACCCAGTACTTC. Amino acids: CASSLGLNTETQYF.

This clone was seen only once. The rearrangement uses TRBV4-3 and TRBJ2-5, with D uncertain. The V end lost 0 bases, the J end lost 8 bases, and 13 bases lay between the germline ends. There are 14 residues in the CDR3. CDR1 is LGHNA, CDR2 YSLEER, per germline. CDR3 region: CASSQDPQDGTQYF. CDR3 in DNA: TGCGCCAGCAGCCAAGACCCCCAGGACGGCACCCAGTACTTC.

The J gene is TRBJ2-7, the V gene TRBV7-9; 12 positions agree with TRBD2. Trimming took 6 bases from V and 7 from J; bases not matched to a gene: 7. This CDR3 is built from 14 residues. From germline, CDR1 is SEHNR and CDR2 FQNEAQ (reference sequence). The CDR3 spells CASSPSGGAREQYV. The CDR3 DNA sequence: TGTGCCAGCAGTCCTAGCGGGGGGGCTCGTGAGCAGTACGTC.

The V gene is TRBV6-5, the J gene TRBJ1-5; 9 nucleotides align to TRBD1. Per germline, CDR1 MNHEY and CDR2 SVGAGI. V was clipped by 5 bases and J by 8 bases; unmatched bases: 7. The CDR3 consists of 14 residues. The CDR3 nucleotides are TGTGCCAGCAGTCGGACAGGGGCCGGTAAGCCCCAGCATTTT. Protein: CASSRTGAGKPQHF.

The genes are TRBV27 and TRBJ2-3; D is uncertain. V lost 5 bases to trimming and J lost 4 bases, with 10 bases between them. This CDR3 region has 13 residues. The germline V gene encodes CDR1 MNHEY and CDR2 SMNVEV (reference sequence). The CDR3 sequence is CASSPRDADTQYF. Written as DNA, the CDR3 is TGTGCCAGCAGTCCACGAGACGCAGATACGCAGTATTTT.